One sample yielded the 8 T cell receptor beta chains listed below, sequenced in a study of T-cell reconstitution after alpha-beta-depleted transplantation in children. For TCRbeta, the library was prepared with unique molecular identifiers. TCRdb re-analysed the PCR reads in MiXCR, keeping a single row per CDR3 protein. The table includes 490,000 or so distinct CDR3 sequences, about an eighth detected once. Sequencing used PBMCs from the stem cell graft donor, obtained from the stem cell graft. These receptors came from a human donor who donated a stem cell graft to a child with combined immunodeficiency.

The chain joins TRBV25-1 to TRBJ1-4; D remains ambiguous. V was cut by 3 bases and J by 8 bases, with 10 bases left in between. Germline lookup yields CDR1 MGHDK and CDR2 SYGVNS. CDR3 size: 13 residues. The CDR3 is CASSDAATEKLFF. The DNA for the CDR3 is TGTGCCAGCAGTGACGCTGCAACGGAAAAACTGTTTTTT.

The chain couples TRBV12-3 or TRBV12-4 to TRBJ1-2; possible D gene TRBD1, 6 bases. This CDR3 has 18 residues. V lost 6 bases and J 10 bases, leaving 33 bases between the germline ends. CDR3 sequence (DNA): TGTGCCAGCAGCCCCCCTGGGCGGGGGCTTACTCCTCGACGGGCCTACACCTTC. Its protein product is CASSPPGRGLTPRRAYTF.

This clonotype was recorded at least ten times. The chain combines TRBV20-1 with TRBJ2-3; D is unresolved. This CDR3 is built from 13 residues. Trimming removed 3 bases at V and 4 bases at J, with 11 bases between. Looked up from germline, CDR1 is DFQATT and CDR2 is SNEGSKA (reference sequence). DNA for the CDR3: TGCAGTGCTAGTGTGGCGACCCCAGATACGCAGTATTTT. Translation: CSASVATPDTQYF.

J is TRBJ2-1 and V is TRBV4-3, with D unresolved. There are 14 residues in the CDR3. Trimming took off 4 bases at V and 6 bases at J, with 13 bases between the two ends. Germline lookup yields CDR1 LGHNA and CDR2 YSLEER. For the CDR3, the DNA is TGCGCCAGCAGCCCAATGGCCTCGTCCAATGAGCAGTTCTTC. Translating gives CASSPMASSNEQFF.

At least ten counts were recorded for this clonotype. The chain carries TRBV9 and TRBJ2-3, with 10 nucleotides matching TRBD1. In germline, CDR1 is SGDLS, CDR2 YYNGEE. The CDR3 runs 15 residues. V trimming: 3 bases; J trimming: 4 bases; junction bases outside the gene matches: 5. CDR3 amino acids: CASSGDRGDADTQYF. The CDR3 nucleotides read TGTGCCAGCAGCGGGGACAGGGGAGATGCAGATACGCAGTATTTT.

The rearrangement links TRBV7-3 to TRBJ2-3, with D possibly matching TRBD1 (6 bases). Per germline, CDR1 SGHTA and CDR2 FQGTGA. This CDR3 is built from 15 residues. Trimming took off 2 bases at V and 2 bases at J, with 11 bases between the two ends. The CDR3 reads CASSLQGLDTDTQYF. The CDR3 bases are TGTGCCAGCAGCTTACAGGGGTTGGACACAGATACGCAGTATTTT.

This clonotype was picked up a small number of times. The chain recombines TRBV18 with TRBJ2-5; no firm D call. Trimming took 3 bases from V and 2 from J, leaving 10 bases between them. Per germline, CDR1 KGHSH and CDR2 LQKENI. CDR3 length: 14 residues. In nucleotides, the CDR3 is TGTGCCAGCTCACCGCGATCCCGGCAAGAGACCCAGTACTTC. It specifies CASSPRSRQETQYF.

The chain recombines TRBV6-5 with TRBJ2-7; D is unresolved. Trimming cost V 0 bases and J 2 bases, with 14 bases left between them. Germline V lookup: CDR1 MNHEY, CDR2 SVGAGI. This CDR3 is built from 16 residues. The CDR3 protein is CASSYSMGTLTYEQYF. CDR3 DNA sequence: TGTGCCAGCAGTTACTCGATGGGCACTTTAACCTACGAGCAGTACTTC.